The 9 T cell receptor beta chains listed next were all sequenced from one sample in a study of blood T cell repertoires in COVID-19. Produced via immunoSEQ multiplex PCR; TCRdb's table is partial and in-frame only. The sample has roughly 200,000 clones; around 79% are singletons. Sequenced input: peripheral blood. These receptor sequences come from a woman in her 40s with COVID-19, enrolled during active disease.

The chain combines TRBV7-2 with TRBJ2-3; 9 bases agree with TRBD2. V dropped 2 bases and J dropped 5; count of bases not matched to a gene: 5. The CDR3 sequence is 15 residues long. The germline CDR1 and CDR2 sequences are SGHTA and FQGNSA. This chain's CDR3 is CASSLRRGGGDTQYF. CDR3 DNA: TGTGCCAGCAGCTTAAGGCGGGGGGGCGGAGATACGCAGTATTTT.

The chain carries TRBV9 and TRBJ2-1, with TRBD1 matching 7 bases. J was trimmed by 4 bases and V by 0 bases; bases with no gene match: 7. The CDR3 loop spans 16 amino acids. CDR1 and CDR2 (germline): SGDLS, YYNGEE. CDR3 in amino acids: CASSVGGGQSYNEQFF. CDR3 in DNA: TGTGCCAGCAGCGTAGGTGGGGGACAGAGTTACAATGAGCAGTTCTTC.

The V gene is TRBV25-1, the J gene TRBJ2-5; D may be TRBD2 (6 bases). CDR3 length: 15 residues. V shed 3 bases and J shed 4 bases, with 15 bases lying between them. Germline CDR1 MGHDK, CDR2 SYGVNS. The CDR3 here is CASSDWTTFTETQYF. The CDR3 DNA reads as TGTGCCAGCAGTGATTGGACTACGTTTACAGAGACCCAGTACTTC.

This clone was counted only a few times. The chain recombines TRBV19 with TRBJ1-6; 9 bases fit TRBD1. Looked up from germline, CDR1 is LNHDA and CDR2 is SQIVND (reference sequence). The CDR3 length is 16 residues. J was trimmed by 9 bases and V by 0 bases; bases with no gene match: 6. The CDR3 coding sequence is TGTGCCAGTAGTATAGACCTGGGGACAGGGATTTCACCCCTCCACTTT. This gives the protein CASSIDLGTGISPLHF.

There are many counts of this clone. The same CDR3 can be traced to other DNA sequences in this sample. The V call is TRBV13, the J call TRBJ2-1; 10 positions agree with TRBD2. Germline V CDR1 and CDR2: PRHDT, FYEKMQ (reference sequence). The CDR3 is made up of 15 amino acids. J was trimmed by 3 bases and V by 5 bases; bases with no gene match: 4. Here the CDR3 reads CASSLTSGNYNEQFF. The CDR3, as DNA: TGTGCCAGCAGCCTTACTAGCGGGAACTACAATGAGCAGTTCTTC.

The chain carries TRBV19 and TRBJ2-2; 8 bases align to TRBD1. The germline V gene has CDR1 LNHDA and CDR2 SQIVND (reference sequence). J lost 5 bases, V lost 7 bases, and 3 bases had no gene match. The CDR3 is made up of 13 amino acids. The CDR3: CASTTGATGELFF. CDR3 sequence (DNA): TGTGCCAGTACGACAGGGGCGACCGGGGAGCTGTTTTTT.

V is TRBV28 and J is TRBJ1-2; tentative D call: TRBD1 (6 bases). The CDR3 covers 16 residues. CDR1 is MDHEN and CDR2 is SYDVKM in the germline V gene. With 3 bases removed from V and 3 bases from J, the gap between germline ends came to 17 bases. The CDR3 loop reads CASSFMNRETYYGYTF. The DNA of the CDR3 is TGTGCCAGCAGTTTTATGAACAGGGAGACTTACTATGGCTACACCTTC.

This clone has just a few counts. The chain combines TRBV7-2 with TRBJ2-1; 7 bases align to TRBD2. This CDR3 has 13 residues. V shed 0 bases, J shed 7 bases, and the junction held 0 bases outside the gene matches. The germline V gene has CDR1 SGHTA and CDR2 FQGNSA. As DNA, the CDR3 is TGTGCCAGCAGCTTAGCGGGGGGGAATGAGCAGTTCTTC. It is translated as CASSLAGGNEQFF.

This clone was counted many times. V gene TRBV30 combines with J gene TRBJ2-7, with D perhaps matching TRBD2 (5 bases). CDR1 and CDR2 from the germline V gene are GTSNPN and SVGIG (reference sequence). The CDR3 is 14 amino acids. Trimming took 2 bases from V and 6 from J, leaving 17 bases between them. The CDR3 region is CAWSLATFTGEQYF. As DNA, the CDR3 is TGTGCCTGGAGTCTAGCAACTTTCACCGGCGAGCAGTACTTC.